Given below is one TCR beta chain in context. What antigen it recognizes has not been identified. No much larger clone is present one base from it, and per-base qualities are unavailable. Using the deep immunoSEQ assay, multiplex PCR amplified TCR CDR3 regions from genomic DNA. Genomic DNA extracted from each cell subset was distributed evenly over all wells of several immunoSEQ 96-well plates, and each plate served as one replicate. For sorted subsets, each replicate PCR was loaded with around 200 ng genomic DNA, equivalent to approximately 27,000 T cell genomes. Purified libraries were quantified with a Qubit 3.0 fluorometer, sized on a Bioanalyzer 2100, and re-quantified with the KAPA Library Quantification kit. A separate single-read 150-cycle Illumina NextSeq 550 flow cell was used to sequence each immunoSEQ 96-well plate. The published analysis was carried out like this. Because the immunoSEQ output included only junctional sequences and no quality scores, the filtering could not be the same as the filtering used for full-length reads. Sequences were annotated with PyIR, a Python wrapper for IgBLAST v1.9, and V/J genes and CDR3 were assigned using IMGT germline references. Reads were filtered out if the reads had weak V/J assignments (E-value above 1e-6), no CDR3, stop codons, out-of-frame junctions, or ambiguous translated residues. V3J clonotypes were defined by identical inferred V gene, J gene, and CDR3 amino acid sequence. Percentage overlap between repertoires was calculated by dividing the number of shared unique clonotypes by the size of the smaller repertoire. RTK rarefaction, the Chao1 estimator, and Recon v2.1 estimates of unobserved clonotypes were used to assess repertoire richness. OLGA was used to compute generation probabilities for all TCRbeta clonotypes that the gDNA method yielded from a few donors. In its TCRdb copy, this immuneACCESS table keeps in-frame sequences only and misses some clones. Where compared with another copy, unresolved V genes explain less than half of these, and the others have no known cause. That table supplies the V and J calls and clone size; D and trimming were determined from the DNA. This sample has hundreds of thousands of clones in its table, and nearly 95% of those were observed once. The ten biggest clones cover approximately 25% of the sample.

Reading from cysteine to phenylalanine, the CDR3 counts 15 amino acids. Here the CDR3 DNA is all that survives: 45 bases in frame from base 1. Trimming accounts for 9 bases at V and 5 bases at J, while the number of junction bases matched to no gene is 12. The germline V gene (reference sequence) specifies SGHKS as CDR1 and YYEKEE as CDR2. For the CD8 naive samples, CD45RO-negative cells were positively selected for CCR7, yielding a CD45RA+CCR7+ population from which TemRA cells were excluded. The donors were healthy, HIV-negative adults who had no recently reported acute infections or vaccinations. Every donor was a Caucasian adult residing in Nashville, Tennessee, USA. Blood was obtained by leukapheresis, after which PBMCs were separated by Ficoll-Histopaque density gradient centrifugation and cryopreserved in liquid nitrogen vapor phase. Analytical flow cytometry was used to check the purity and quantity of every magnetically sorted T cell population. Each sorted fraction had its genomic DNA isolated and then quantified by UV absorbance on a Nanodrop 2000c.

The sample belongs to a study of shared clonotypes between healthy human individuals (dated by TCRdb to the early 2020s). Background for the entire study: Two women and a few men aged 18 to 49 years were included in the cohort. For each donor, CD4 naive and CD4 memory were each run on three plates, CD8 naive on two plates, and CD8 memory on one plate. Blood TCR repertoires of about five healthy adults were deeply sequenced to estimate repertoire size and the extent of clonotype sharing between individuals. Different laboratories and diverse techniques were used to prepare libraries and sequence TCR repertoires, to increase sequencing depth and limit assay-specific biases. Between about 0.94 and 8.9 billion PBMCs per donor were obtained by leukapheresis.

The paper as a whole reports these results and caveats: Roughly 5% of naive CD4, 3.5% of naive CD8, about 2.1% of memory CD4, and 0.35% to 0.5% of memory CD8 clonotypes were shared across several donors. Sampling was restricted to blood, and TCR repertoires in tissues likely differ from the TCR repertoires found in blood. Estimated clonotype richness was generally larger for naive than for memory subsets. Clonotypes shared by all four sorted-subset donors showed higher generation probabilities than non-shared clonotypes. Even with the large sequencing depth, rarefaction of the sorted-subset datasets indicated that sequencing was incomplete. Pairwise subsampling indicated that sequencing depth was expected to affect the degree of clonotype sharing among donors. Because the study included only a small number of donors, the genetic and exposure-history diversity represented was limited.

Sequenced: naive CD8+ T cells sorted from blood. Reading the label with the study, this specimen's cell subset or site is: CD45RA+CCR7+. This sequence was found in a man younger than 40 in good health. This chain is built from TRBV5-5 and TRBJ2-7; 12 nucleotides in the junction match TRBD2. The CDR3 protein is CATSTSGSPLNEQYF. In nucleotide form, the sequence is TGTGCCACCTCGACTAGCGGGAGCCCCCTTAACGAGCAGTACTTC.